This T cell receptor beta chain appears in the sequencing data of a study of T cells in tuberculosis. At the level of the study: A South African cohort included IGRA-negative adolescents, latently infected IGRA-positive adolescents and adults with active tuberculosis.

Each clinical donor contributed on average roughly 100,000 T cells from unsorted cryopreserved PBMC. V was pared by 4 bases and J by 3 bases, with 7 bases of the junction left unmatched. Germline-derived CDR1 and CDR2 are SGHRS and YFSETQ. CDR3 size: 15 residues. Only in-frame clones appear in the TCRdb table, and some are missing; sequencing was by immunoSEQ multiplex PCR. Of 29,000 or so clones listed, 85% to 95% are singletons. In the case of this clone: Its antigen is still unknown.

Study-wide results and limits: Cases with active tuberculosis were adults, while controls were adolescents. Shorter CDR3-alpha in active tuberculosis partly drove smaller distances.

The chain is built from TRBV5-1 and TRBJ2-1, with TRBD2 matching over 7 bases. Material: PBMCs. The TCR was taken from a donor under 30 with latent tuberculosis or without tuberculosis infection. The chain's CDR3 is CASSLSGAIYNEQFF. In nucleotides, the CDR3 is TGCGCCAGCAGCCTGAGCGGGGCTATCTACAATGAGCAGTTCTTC. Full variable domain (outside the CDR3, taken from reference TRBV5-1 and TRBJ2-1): KAGVTQTPRYLIKTRGQQVTLSCSPISGHRSVSWYQQTPGQGLQFLFEYFSETQRNKGNFPGRFSGRQFSNSRSEMNVSTLELGDSALYLCASSLSGAIYNEQFFGPGTRLTVL.